The clone carrying this T cell receptor beta chain was seen a handful of times. No antigen is known for it. TCR beta CDR3 sequences were amplified from RNA transcripts. First-round RT-PCR targeting the TCR CDR3 was performed with the HTBI primer set. MiXCR, applied by TCRdb to the multiplex PCR reads, yields one record per CDR3 protein. The data hold around 700,000 distinct CDR3 sequences, with roughly 32% observed a single time. These data come from a study of T cells in Graves' hyperthyroidism and ophthalmopathy. Fresh peripheral blood, 7.5 to 10 ml, was the source of the PBMCs. Study-level points and caveats: Most expanded thyroid clonotypes above 0.001 also appeared in blood. Using 13 V-J features, a model discriminated ophthalmopathy from stable hyperthyroidism.

J was trimmed by 4 bases and V by 6 bases; bases with no gene match: 5. Germline-derived CDR1 and CDR2 are MNHNS and SASEGT. The CDR3 consists of 13 residues. Sequencing was performed on blood. The sequence was collected from a woman between 35 and 50 years old with Graves' hyperthyroidism. The chain has TRBV6-1 and TRBJ1-2, with TRBD1 identical over 7 bases. CDR3 sequence: CASRQQGFYGYTF. The CDR3 nucleotides are TGTGCCAGCAGACAACAGGGGTTCTATGGCTACACCTTC.